Below, 18 T cell receptor beta chains from the same sample are listed, as sequenced in a study of cytomegalovirus exposure and HLA in healthy donors. 13 Jbeta primers and 60 Vbeta primers were used for the PCR. The data were produced by immunoSEQ multiplex PCR, yet TCRdb's version contains in-frame clones alone and is incomplete. This sample has 110,000 or so clones; roughly 70% occur once, and the top ten carry roughly 8.3%. Specimen: PBMCs. These receptors all stem from a man aged 18 to 29 in good health and CMV-seropositive.

This clone was observed a single time. The gene calls are TRBV13 and TRBJ2-7; D is unclear. The CDR3 length is 13 residues. V gave up 5 bases and J gave up 6 bases, with 14 bases separating them. Germline V gene sequence: CDR1 PRHDT, CDR2 FYEKMQ (reference sequence). CDR3 nucleotide sequence: TGTGCCAGCAGCGGGCGTCTGATGGGCGAGCAGTACGTC. This codes for CASSGRLMGEQYV.

The rearrangement links TRBV15 to TRBJ2-1; D gene ambiguous. The CDR3 totals 13 residues. V was clipped by 5 bases and J by 7 bases, with 12 bases between them. The germline V gene encodes CDR1 LNHNV and CDR2 YYDKDF (reference sequence). The CDR3 nucleotides are TGTGCCACCAGCCGGCTAGATTATAATGAGCAGTTCTTC. Protein sequence: CATSRLDYNEQFF.

V usage is TRBV19 and J usage is TRBJ1-2; D is unclear. There are 13 residues in the CDR3. Germline-derived CDR1 and CDR2 are LNHDA and SQIVND (reference sequence). V gave up 2 bases and J gave up 8 bases, with 12 bases separating them. The CDR3, as DNA: TGTGCCAGTAGTATAAGATCCGGGGTGGGCTACACCTTC. Amino acids: CASSIRSGVGYTF. The full variable domain, rest sourced from reference TRBV19 and TRBJ1-2, is DGGITQSPKYLFRKEGQNVTLSCEQNLNHDAMYWYRQDPGQGLRLIYYSQIVNDFQKGDIAEGYSVSREKKESFPLTVTSAQKNPTAFYLCASSIRSGVGYTFGSGTRLTVV.

The V call is TRBV30, the J call TRBJ2-1; 9 nucleotides match TRBD1. This CDR3 region has 14 residues. Per germline, CDR1 GTSNPN and CDR2 SVGIG (reference sequence). The CDR3 DNA reads TGTGCTAAAGACTCCGGGACAGGGCTTAATGAGCAGTTCTTC. This codes for CAKDSGTGLNEQFF.

The CDR3 spells CASSLAASGHETQYF. DNA for the CDR3: TGTGCCAGCAGCTTAGCGGCCAGCGGGCATGAGACCCAGTACTTC. This sequence joins TRBV7-2 and TRBJ2-5; D might be TRBD2 (6 bases). The CDR3 runs 15 residues. Germline CDR1 is SGHTA and CDR2 is FQGNSA. V was cut by 0 bases and J by 5 bases, with 13 bases left in between.

The V call is TRBV9, the J call TRBJ2-1, with D perhaps TRBD2 (6 bases). Trimming shortened V by 4 bases and J by 3 bases, and 17 bases separated the two germline ends. Germline values: CDR1 SGDLS, CDR2 YYNGEE. This CDR3 comprises 16 residues. The chain's CDR3 is CASSPPLGGYYNEQFF. In nucleotides, the CDR3 is TGTGCCAGCAGCCCACCGTTGGGGGGTTACTACAATGAGCAGTTCTTC.

V is TRBV7-9 and J is TRBJ2-3; weak D call: TRBD1 (5 bases). V gave up 5 bases and J gave up 4 bases, with 16 bases separating them. This CDR3 region has 15 residues. Germline CDR1 reads SEHNR; CDR2 reads FQNEAQ (reference sequence). DNA of the CDR3: TGTGCCAGCAGCCTTGGGCCAGGGCAGTCAGATACGCAGTATTTT. Translating gives CASSLGPGQSDTQYF.

This clone was counted only a few times. The V and J genes are TRBV7-2 and TRBJ2-3; D gene unclear. Germline V gene sequence: CDR1 SGHTA, CDR2 FQGNSA. The CDR3 has 11 amino acids. Trimming removed 3 bases from V and 5 bases from J, with 3 bases in between. This CDR3 is CASSFRDTQYF. Here the CDR3 DNA reads TGTGCCAGCAGCTTCAGAGATACGCAGTATTTT.

This clone was counted a few times. The rearrangement joins TRBV6-1 to TRBJ1-6; tentative D call: TRBD1 (6 bases). The length of the CDR3 is 14 residues. With 5 bases removed from V and 7 bases from J, the gap between germline ends came to 12 bases. CDR1 is MNHNS, CDR2 SASEGT, per germline. The CDR3 nucleotides read TGTGCCAGCAGTACCCAGGGGCGGAATTCACCCCTCCACTTT. The encoded protein is CASSTQGRNSPLHF.

The chain links TRBV10-1 to TRBJ2-2, with a possible D match to TRBD1 (5 bases). Trimming stripped 4 bases from V and 5 bases from J, with 14 bases between. Germline assignment: CDR1 WNHNN and CDR2 SYGVQD (reference sequence). CDR3 size: 15 residues. DNA for the CDR3: TGCGCCAGCAGTGCCGGGCAGGGAAGGACCGGGGAGCTGTTTTTT. Translating gives CASSAGQGRTGELFF.

The chain couples TRBV5-6 to TRBJ2-1; tentative D call: TRBD2 (6 bases). The CDR3 runs 15 residues. Germline assignment: CDR1 SGHDT and CDR2 YYEEEE. The V end lost 4 bases, the J end lost 6 bases, and 17 bases lay between the germline ends. The CDR3 bases are TGTGCCAGCAGCCTCGGACTATTGTCGGGCAATGAGCAGTTCTTC. The encoded protein is CASSLGLLSGNEQFF.

This clone was found a few times. This CDR3 is also generated by other DNA sequences in the sample. The V gene is TRBV6-1, the J gene TRBJ2-5, with TRBD2 as a possible D gene (7 bases). Germline CDR1 and CDR2: MNHNS and SASEGT. V was cut by 6 bases and J by 4 bases, with 18 bases left in between. CDR3 length: 15 amino acids. DNA of the CDR3: TGTGCCAGCAGATCACGGGGGGCGGGTGGAGAGACCCAGTACTTC. Translation: CASRSRGAGGETQYF.

The rearrangement uses TRBV6-5 and TRBJ1-6; 7 nucleotides match TRBD1. Trimming at V came to 3 bases and at J to 4 bases, leaving 6 bases not matched to a gene. Germline assignment: CDR1 MNHEY and CDR2 SVGAGI. The CDR3 contains 16 residues. CDR3 protein: CASSYSGTAYNSPLHF. Here the CDR3 DNA reads TGTGCCAGCAGTTATTCCGGGACAGCGTATAATTCACCCCTCCACTTT.

This clone occurred a few times. This sequence joins TRBV5-1 and TRBJ2-1; 9 positions agree with TRBD2. After removal of 2 bases from V and 7 bases from J, the junction contained 10 bases not matched to a gene. Germline CDR1 is SGHRS and CDR2 is YFSETQ. The CDR3 spans 16 residues. The CDR3 region is CASSLPRGGGANEQFF. The CDR3 DNA reads TGCGCCAGCAGCTTACCCCGTGGCGGGGGGGCTAATGAGCAGTTCTTC.

CDR3 loop: CASSADTARANTGELFF. CDR3 nucleotide sequence: TGCGCCAGCAGTGCGGACACGGCCCGAGCGAACACCGGGGAGCTGTTTTTT. The chain links TRBV10-2 to TRBJ2-2, with a possible D match to TRBD1 (5 bases). V was clipped by 4 bases and J by 0 bases, with 15 bases between them. This CDR3 comprises 17 residues. Germline values: CDR1 WSHSY, CDR2 SAAADI.

The genes are TRBV5-1 and TRBJ1-1; a weak D match, TRBD1 (5 bases). The germline V gene has CDR1 SGHRS and CDR2 YFSETQ. The V gene lost 2 bases and the J gene lost 3 bases, with 8 bases spanning the gap. The CDR3 has 13 amino acids. The CDR3 is CASSFKGDTEAFF. Written as DNA, the CDR3 is TGCGCCAGCAGCTTTAAAGGGGACACTGAAGCTTTCTTT.

The V and J genes are TRBV30 and TRBJ1-6; 9 bases are shared with TRBD1. CDR1 is GTSNPN, CDR2 SVGIG, per germline (reference sequence). The CDR3 spans 14 residues. V dropped 2 bases and J dropped 10; count of bases not matched to a gene: 6. The CDR3 reads CAWSPGQGNSPLHF. Here the CDR3 DNA reads TGTGCCTGGAGTCCCGGACAGGGGAACTCACCCCTCCACTTT.

The chain is built from TRBV28 and TRBJ1-1; TRBD1 is a possible D gene (6 bases). Trimming cost V 6 bases and J 0 bases, with 26 bases left between them. The CDR3 covers 19 residues. Germline CDR1 and CDR2: MDHEN and SYDVKM. This CDR3 reads CASSYGVRGFRPMNTEAFF. CDR3 DNA: TGTGCCAGCAGCTATGGGGTAAGGGGGTTTCGGCCCATGAACACTGAAGCTTTCTTT. The full variable domain, with the rest looked up from reference TRBV28 and TRBJ1-1, is DVKVTQSSRYLVKRTGEKVFLECVQDMDHENMFWYRQDPGLGLRLIYFSYDVKMKEKGDIPEGYSVSREKKERFSLILESASTNQTSMYLCASSYGVRGFRPMNTEAFFGQGTRLTVV.